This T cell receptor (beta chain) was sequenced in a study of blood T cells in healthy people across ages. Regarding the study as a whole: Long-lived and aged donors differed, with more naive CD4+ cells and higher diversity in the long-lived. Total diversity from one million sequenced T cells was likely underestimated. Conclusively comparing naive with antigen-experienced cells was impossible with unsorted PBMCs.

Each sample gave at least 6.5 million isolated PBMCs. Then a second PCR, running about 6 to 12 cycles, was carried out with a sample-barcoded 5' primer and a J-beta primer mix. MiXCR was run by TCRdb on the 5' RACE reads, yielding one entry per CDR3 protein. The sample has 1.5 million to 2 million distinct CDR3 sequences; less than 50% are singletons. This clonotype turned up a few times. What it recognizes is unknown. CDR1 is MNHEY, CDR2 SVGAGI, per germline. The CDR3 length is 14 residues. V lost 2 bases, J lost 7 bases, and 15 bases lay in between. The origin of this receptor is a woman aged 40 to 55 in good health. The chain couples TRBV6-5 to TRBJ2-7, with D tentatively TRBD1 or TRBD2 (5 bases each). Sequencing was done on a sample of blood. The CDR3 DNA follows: TGTGCCAGCAGTTACGGCAGGGAGCTGGTGGAGCAGTACTTC. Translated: CASSYGRELVEQYF.